This T cell receptor (beta chain) originates from a study of blood T cell repertoires in COVID-19. Study as a whole: Samples representing acute and convalescent COVID-19 were sourced from the United States, Italy and Spain.

Sequencing used immunoSEQ multiplex PCR; TCRdb keeps in-frame clones, though not all of them. This sample yields approximately 500,000 clones, of which around 87% are seen a single time; less than 2% belongs to the top ten. This clone was detected only once. CDR3 length: 13 residues. Looked up from germline, CDR1 is SGDLS and CDR2 is YYNGEE. V lost 3 bases and J lost 8; bases outside the gene matches: 5. This chain uses TRBV9 with TRBJ1-1, with 9 nucleotides matching TRBD1. The clonotype originates from a woman between 40 and 55 years old who had recovered from COVID-19. The specimen was PBMCs or T cells enriched from blood (not recorded which). This CDR3 is CASSALGQGEAFF. CDR3 DNA: TGTGCCAGCAGCGCCTTGGGACAGGGAGAAGCTTTCTTT.